The 2 T cell receptor beta chains presented below share a single source sample, sequenced in a study of neurological immune-mediated disorders. TCRdb reprocessed the 5' RACE reads with MiXCR, giving one entry per CDR3 protein. This sample has tens of thousands of distinct CDR3 sequences; roughly 18% occur once, and the top ten carry 15%. Sample: PBMCs. These receptors originate from a woman aged 40 to 55 in good health.

The sample holds many counts of this clonotype. V and J are TRBV5-1 and TRBJ2-1, with D maybe TRBD1 (6 bases). The germline V gene has CDR1 SGHRS and CDR2 YFSETQ. V was clipped by 6 bases and J by 6 bases, with 25 bases between them. The CDR3 totals 17 residues. The CDR3 spells CASTSGPGRGPRNEQFF. The DNA of the CDR3 is TGCGCCAGCACCTCAGGGCCGGGCAGGGGACCCCGCAATGAGCAGTTCTTC.

This clonotype was counted at least ten times. The chain couples TRBV6-9 to TRBJ2-2; D might be TRBD1 (6 bases). Germline assignment: CDR1 MNHGY and CDR2 SVAAGI. Trimming removed 10 bases at V and 1 base at J, with 16 bases between. This CDR3 spans 15 amino acids. CDR3 sequence reads: CANPGVGVNTGELFF. CDR3 DNA sequence: TGTGCCAACCCAGGGGTGGGGGTGAACACCGGGGAGCTGTTTTTT.